These 8 T cell receptor beta chains came from one sample sequenced in a study of somatic mutations in cytotoxic T cells in rheumatoid arthritis. The assay was immunoSEQ multiplex PCR, and TCRdb's table has in-frame clones only and misses some. This sample has some 38,000 clones, with more than 80% found just once. The sample was CD8+ T cells sorted from blood. Receptor source: a man aged 35 to 55 in good health.

The CDR3 DNA sequence: TGTGCCACCAGCAGGGAGGGGGCCGCCTACGAGCAGTACTTC. It translates to CATSREGAAYEQYF. This chain links TRBV15 with TRBJ2-7; D perhaps matches TRBD1 (7 bases). CDR1 is LNHNV, CDR2 YYDKDF, per germline (reference sequence). This CDR3 is built from 14 residues. With 3 bases removed from V and 2 bases from J, the gap between germline ends came to 11 bases.

V and J are TRBV11-2 and TRBJ2-1; unclear D gene. CDR1 SGHAT and CDR2 FQNNGV come from the germline V gene. CDR3 length: 16 amino acids. Deletions cut 4 bases from V and 0 bases from J, with 13 bases between. The CDR3 loop reads CASSSPATRSYNEQFF. Written as DNA, the CDR3 is TGTGCCAGCAGCTCCCCAGCAACCCGCTCCTACAATGAGCAGTTCTTC.

The V gene is TRBV4-1, the J gene TRBJ1-1; D might be TRBD1 (6 bases). Looked up from germline, CDR1 is MGHRA and CDR2 is YSYEKL. The CDR3 covers 15 residues. Trimming shortened V by 1 base and J by 3 bases, and 12 bases separated the two germline ends. The CDR3 bases are TGCGCCAGCAGCCAAGCAGGGGTTTTGGACACTGAAGCTTTCTTT. As protein: CASSQAGVLDTEAFF.

The CDR3 region has the DNA TGCGCCAGCAGCCAAGACCCCGGGAGGGCCGGCGAGGGTAATGAGCAGTTCTTC. This gives the protein CASSQDPGRAGEGNEQFF. The V gene is TRBV4-1, the J gene TRBJ2-1; 8 bases are a match to TRBD2. CDR3 length equals 18 residues. J gave up 7 bases and V 0 bases, and 14 bases lay outside the gene matches. Germline lookup yields CDR1 MGHRA and CDR2 YSYEKL.

The chain joins TRBV7-9 to TRBJ1-1; the match to TRBD1 covers 9 bases. After removal of 1 base from V and 0 bases from J, the junction contained 3 bases not matched to a gene. Germline CDR1 and CDR2: SEHNR and FQNEAQ (reference sequence). There are 16 residues in the CDR3. This chain's CDR3 is CASSLGTGVVNTEAFF. The DNA for the CDR3 is TGTGCCAGCAGCTTAGGGACAGGGGTTGTGAACACTGAAGCTTTCTTT. The entire variable domain, with the rest obtained from reference TRBV7-9 and TRBJ1-1, is as follows: DTGVSQNPRHKITKRGQNVTFRCDPISEHNRLYWYRQTLGQGPEFLTYFQNEAQLEKSRLLSDRFSAERPKGSFSTLEIQRTEQGDSAMYLCASSLGTGVVNTEAFFGQGTRLTVV.

This rearrangement joins TRBV7-6 to TRBJ1-4; D is ambiguous. The germline CDR1 and CDR2 sequences are SGHVS and FNYEAQ. V lost 3 bases and J 4 bases, leaving 15 bases between the germline ends. CDR3 length: 16 amino acids. The CDR3 loop is CASSLYEASVNEKLFF. The CDR3 DNA follows: TGTGCCAGCAGCTTGTACGAGGCGAGTGTTAATGAAAAACTGTTTTTT. The complete variable domain, with remaining parts taken from reference TRBV7-6 and TRBJ1-4, reads GAGVSQSPRYKVTKRGQDVALRCDPISGHVSLYWYRQALGQGPEFLTYFNYEAQQDKSGLPNDRFSAERPEGSISTLTIQRTEQRDSAMYRCASSLYEASVNEKLFFGSGTQLSVL.

In this sample, this clone turned up once. This chain uses TRBV14 with TRBJ2-3; D is uncertain. This CDR3 region has 15 residues. Germline V CDR1 and CDR2: SGHDN, FVKESK. Between the trimmed V and J ends, which lost 0 bases and 1 base, there was a span of 8 bases. The CDR3 sequence is CASSQDPIRTDTQYF. CDR3 nucleotides: TGTGCCAGCAGCCAAGATCCGATTCGCACAGATACGCAGTATTTT.

This rearrangement joins TRBV4-1 to TRBJ2-7; possibly TRBD1 or TRBD2 for D (5 bases each). Per the germline V gene, CDR1 is MGHRA and CDR2 is YSYEKL. V dropped 3 bases and J dropped 4 bases, with 10 bases sitting between them. This CDR3 is 13 amino acids long. CDR3 region: CASSQGERYEQYF. CDR3 nucleotides: TGCGCCAGCAGCCAGGGGGAAAGATACGAGCAGTACTTC.